This TCR beta chain was captured in a study of blood T cell repertoires in COVID-19 (dated by TCRdb to 2019 to 2021). With regard to the full study: Samples from collaborators originated in the United States, Italy and Spain and spanned both the acute and convalescent phases of COVID-19. The material from the prospective study consisted of cDNA or gDNA derived from T cells, B-cell-depleted T cells, or PBMCs. The dataset comprised deeply sampled blood TCRbeta repertoires from subjects exposed to, actively infected with, or recovered from COVID-19. The repertoires were released in a freely available public database meant as a resource for research on the immune response to SARS-CoV-2. The samples were drawn from two sources: the first 160 participants of the ongoing ImmuneRACE study, and 1,200 or so subjects contributed by 6 global collaborators. Sample metadata almost always included a de-identified subject ID, COVID-19 status, age in years and sex. Where available, HLA class I and class II types were taken from metadata supplied by the sample provider and were not determined by assay-based typing.

TCRbeta CDR3 regions were amplified from genomic DNA by means of the immunoSEQ Assay, a bias-controlled multiplex PCR. The original methods were these. The number of nucleated cells in each sample was estimated by amplification of reference gene primers within the assay. To quantify the absolute abundance of each unique TCRbeta CDR3 rearrangement, sequence reads were collapsed and filtered. For each sample, productive Simpson clonality was calculated as the square root of Simpson's diversity index over productive rearrangements. TCRdb re-hosts the immuneACCESS table, in-frame sequences only. Its copies lack some clones; in the studies checked, an unresolved V gene accounts for under half of them, and the cause for the rest is not known. From that table come the V and J calls and clone size; the DNA was used to work out D and trimming. The sample includes roughly 150,000 clones, with around nine tenths observed a single time. The ten largest clones add up to about 9.3% of the sample.

Points on this clone: No antigen is known for it. Base quality data are lacking; no much larger clone is found one base away. The sample holds other DNA sequences that translate to the same CDR3.

At one collaborating source in Seattle, patients were enrolled during active infection and were followed longitudinally through the course of disease. Collaborating institutions collected whole blood in K2EDTA tubes following their own protocols. For TCRbeta analysis, collaborator samples were shipped as frozen whole blood, as isolated PBMCs, or as DNA extracted from either sample type. CDR1 is given as SGDLS and CDR2 as YYNGEE, both from the germline V gene. Trimming costs V 0 bases and J 1 base, and their ends lie 8 bases apart. Including cysteine and phenylalanine, the CDR3 has 15 amino acids. Of all the DNA, just the CDR3 is kept, 45 bases in frame from base 1. The paper's findings and limits, for the study overall: The quantity of clinical and demographic metadata differed by source and by participant and was supplied without curation.

This chain is built from TRBV9 and TRBJ1-5; the D gene is perhaps TRBD1, from 5 matching bases. The source material was peripheral blood. The sequence derives from a woman in her seventies with COVID-19, enrolled during active disease. The DNA reads TGTGCCAGCAGCGTAGGGCAGGGAAGCAATCAGCCCCAGCATTTT. Its product reads: CASSVGQGSNQPQHF.